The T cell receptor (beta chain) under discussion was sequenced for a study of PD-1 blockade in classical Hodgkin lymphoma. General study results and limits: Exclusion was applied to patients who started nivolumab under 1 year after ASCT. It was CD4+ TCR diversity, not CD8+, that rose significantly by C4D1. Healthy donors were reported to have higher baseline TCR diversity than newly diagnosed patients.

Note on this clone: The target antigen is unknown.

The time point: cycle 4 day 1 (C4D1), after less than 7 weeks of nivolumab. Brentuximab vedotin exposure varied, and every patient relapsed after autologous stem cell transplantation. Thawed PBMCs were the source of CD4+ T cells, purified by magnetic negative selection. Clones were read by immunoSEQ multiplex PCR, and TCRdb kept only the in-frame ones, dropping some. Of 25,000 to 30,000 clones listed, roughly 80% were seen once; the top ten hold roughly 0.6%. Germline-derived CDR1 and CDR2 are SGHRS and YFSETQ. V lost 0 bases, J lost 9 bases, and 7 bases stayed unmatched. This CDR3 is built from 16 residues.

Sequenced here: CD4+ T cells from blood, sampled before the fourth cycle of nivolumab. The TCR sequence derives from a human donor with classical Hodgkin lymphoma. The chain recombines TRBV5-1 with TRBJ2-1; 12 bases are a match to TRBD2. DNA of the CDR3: TGCGCCAGCAGCTTGGCTACTAGCGGGGGGTCTATTGAGCAGTTCTTC. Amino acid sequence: CASSLATSGGSIEQFF.